The 22 T cell receptor beta chains below were found in one sample sequenced in a study of blood T cell repertoires in COVID-19. The assay was immunoSEQ multiplex PCR, and TCRdb's table has in-frame clones only and misses some. The sample lists fewer than 400,000 clones, 80% to 90% seen once, with over 4.5% in the top ten. Material for sequencing was PBMCs or T cells enriched from blood (not recorded which). The receptors derive from a man aged 25-45 years who had recovered from COVID-19.

This sequence joins TRBV5-6 and TRBJ1-6; a weak D match, TRBD1 (6 bases). V was shortened by 7 bases and J by 0 bases, with 8 bases between the two germline ends. Germline V gene data show CDR1 as SGHDT and CDR2 as YYEEEE. This CDR3 has 14 amino acids. CDR3 sequence reads: CASVRGSYNSPLHF. The CDR3 DNA reads as TGTGCCAGCGTCAGGGGCTCCTATAATTCACCCCTCCACTTT. Combining the CDR3 with reference TRBV5-6 and TRBJ1-6 gives the whole variable domain DAGVTQSPTHLIKTRGQQVTLRCSPKSGHDTVSWYQQALGQGPQFIFQYYEEEERQRGNFPDRFSGHQFPNYSSELNVNALLLGDSALYLCASVRGSYNSPLHFGNGTRLTVT.

The chain recombines TRBV5-5 with TRBJ1-1; maybe TRBD1 (6 bases). There are 15 residues in the CDR3. Per germline, CDR1 SGHKS and CDR2 YYEKEE (reference sequence). Trimming took off 2 bases at V and 0 bases at J, with 11 bases between the two ends. The CDR3 nucleotides read TGTGCCAGCAGCTTTTTTGACAGGCTGAACACTGAAGCTTTCTTT. Protein sequence: CASSFFDRLNTEAFF.

The chain uses TRBV11-2 and TRBJ2-7; D might be TRBD2 (6 bases). This CDR3 has 14 residues. Trimming took 3 bases from V and 3 from J, leaving 12 bases between them. Looked up from germline, CDR1 is SGHAT and CDR2 is FQNNGV. The CDR3 DNA reads TGTGCCAGCAGCTTTGCGGGACCGAGCTACGAGCAGTACTTC. This encodes CASSFAGPSYEQYF.

The chain carries TRBV5-8 and TRBJ1-5; 7 positions match TRBD1. The CDR3 spans 15 residues. The junction had 4 bases not matched to a gene; V was cut back by 3 bases and J by 1 base. The germline gives CDR1 SGHTS, CDR2 YDEGEE. The CDR3 bases are TGTGCCAGCAGCTCCGGGACAGTAAGCAATCAGCCCCAGCATTTT. Its translation: CASSSGTVSNQPQHF.

This clone was picked up a small number of times. The chain has TRBV28 and TRBJ1-6, with 11 positions matching TRBD1. Germline assignment: CDR1 MDHEN and CDR2 SYDVKM. After removal of 5 bases from V and 7 bases from J, the junction contained 4 bases not matched to a gene. The CDR3 runs to 15 residues. CDR3 bases: TGTGCCAGCAGTCTCCGGGACAGGGGGAATTCACCCCTCCACTTT. As protein: CASSLRDRGNSPLHF.

This clone was counted between two and nine times. The V gene is TRBV28, the J gene TRBJ1-5, with D maybe TRBD1 (5 bases). Trimming took 2 bases from V and 5 from J, leaving 13 bases between them. Germline V gives CDR1 MDHEN, CDR2 SYDVKM. CDR3 size: 15 residues. The DNA for the CDR3 is TGTGCCAGCAGTTTAACCCCAGGGTACGATCAGCCCCAGCATTTT. The encoded protein is CASSLTPGYDQPQHF.

This chain links TRBV21-1 with TRBJ2-1; TRBD1 was called by the table and not checked on the DNA. TRBV21-1 is designated a pseudogene. The CDR3 contains 16 residues. CDR3 nucleotide sequence: TGTGCCAGCAGCAACCAAGACAGCTGCTCCTACAATGAGCAGTTCTTC. It translates to CASSNQDSCSYNEQFF.

The chain joins TRBV29-1 to TRBJ1-4, with 8 nucleotides matching TRBD1. The ends lost 5 bases at V and 0 bases at J; junction bases unmatched: 8. The CDR3 is 16 residues long. Germline CDR1 reads SQVTM; CDR2 reads ANQGSEA. CDR3 DNA: TGCAGCGTTCGGACAGGGAGCTTTGCAACTAATGAAAAACTGTTTTTT. Translation: CSVRTGSFATNEKLFF.

The chain links TRBV6-5 to TRBJ1-1; weak D call: TRBD1 (5 bases). The V gene's germline CDR1 is MNHEY and CDR2 SVGAGI. There are 14 residues in the CDR3. The V and J ends lost 7 bases and 5 bases respectively, with 17 bases between them. CDR3 nucleotide sequence: TGTGCCAGCACCCTAAGGTGGGGCCAAACTGAAGCTTTCTTT. Its protein is CASTLRWGQTEAFF.

This clone was counted a single time. The chain links TRBV27 to TRBJ2-5; D is unclear. With 5 bases removed from V and 4 bases from J, the gap between germline ends came to 8 bases. From germline, CDR1 is MNHEY and CDR2 SMNVEV (reference sequence). The CDR3 extends over 12 amino acids. In nucleotides, the CDR3 is TGTGCCAGCAGTCTACCAGGAGAGACCCAGTACTTC. It yields the protein CASSLPGETQYF.

The rearrangement joins TRBV2 to TRBJ1-2; 8 nucleotides match TRBD1. Looked up from germline, CDR1 is SNHLY and CDR2 is FYNNEI. The CDR3 is 14 residues long. With 6 bases clipped from V and 8 bases from J, the junction kept 11 bases outside the gene matches. As DNA, the CDR3 is TGTGCCAGCAGCCCCCTCGGACAGGGAAAAGGCTACACCTTC. As protein: CASSPLGQGKGYTF.

The V gene is TRBV5-5, the J gene TRBJ2-1; TRBD1 matches at 9 bases. This CDR3 has 16 amino acids. From germline, CDR1 is SGHKS and CDR2 YYEKEE (reference sequence). Trimming cost V 4 bases and J 6 bases; bases outside gene matches: 11. The CDR3: CASSAKGQGFANEQFF. Written as DNA, the CDR3 is TGTGCCAGCAGCGCGAAGGGACAGGGCTTTGCCAATGAGCAGTTCTTC.

The chain recombines TRBV2 with TRBJ2-1, with 12 positions matching TRBD2. The CDR3 consists of 16 residues. Germline V gene sequence: CDR1 SNHLY, CDR2 FYNNEI. J lost 7 bases, V lost 0 bases, and 4 bases had no gene match. CDR3 bases: TGTGCCAGCAGTGAAGCAGAACTAGCGGGGGGAAATGAGCAGTTCTTC. It specifies CASSEAELAGGNEQFF.

A remark on this clone: At the DNA level, this CDR3 is encoded by other sequences in the same sample as well. V usage is TRBV5-4 and J usage is TRBJ2-7; D may be TRBD1 (6 bases). In germline, CDR1 is SGHNT, CDR2 YYREEE (reference sequence). V dropped 3 bases and J dropped 1 base, with 8 bases sitting between them. CDR3 length: 13 amino acids. Here the CDR3 reads CASSWGQSYEQYF. The CDR3 region has the DNA TGTGCCAGCAGCTGGGGGCAATCCTACGAGCAGTACTTC. The full variable domain, rest sourced from reference TRBV5-4 and TRBJ2-7, is ETGVTQSPTHLIKTRGQQVTLRCSSQSGHNTVSWYQQALGQGPQFIFQYYREEENGRGNFPPRFSGLQFPNYSSELNVNALELDDSALYLCASSWGQSYEQYFGPGTRLTVT.

This chain links TRBV5-1 with TRBJ1-1; D not certain. This CDR3 spans 15 amino acids. The V end was cut by 5 bases, the J end by 1 base, with 15 bases between. The germline gives CDR1 SGHRS, CDR2 YFSETQ. Written as DNA, the CDR3 is TGCGCCAGCAGTCTCCAACAGACGTCGAACACTGAAGCTTTCTTT. The encoded protein is CASSLQQTSNTEAFF.

This chain connects TRBV28 to TRBJ1-2, with TRBD1 as a possible D gene (5 bases). The germline V gene encodes CDR1 MDHEN and CDR2 SYDVKM. Deletions cut 3 bases from V and 2 bases from J, with 10 bases between. This CDR3 has 14 residues. Here the CDR3 DNA reads TGTGCCAGCAGTTTCCGGGGACTCAACTATGGCTACACCTTC. This codes for CASSFRGLNYGYTF.

CDR3 loop: CASSYRNGEADTQYF. CDR3 sequence (DNA): TGTGCCAGCAGTTACCGGAACGGGGAGGCAGATACGCAGTATTTT. The chain uses TRBV6-2 or TRBV6-3 and TRBJ2-3; maybe TRBD2 (6 bases). The CDR3 is made up of 15 amino acids. The germline V and J ends were trimmed by 2 bases and 4 bases, with 13 bases remaining between them. Germline loops: CDR1 MNHEY, CDR2 SVGEGT.

This clone was observed once. The chain recombines TRBV7-9 with TRBJ2-3; TRBD2 matches at 9 bases. Germline CDR1 SEHNR, CDR2 FQNEAQ (reference sequence). V trimming: 6 bases; J trimming: 6 bases; junction bases outside the gene matches: 13. The CDR3 length is 16 residues. Here the CDR3 DNA reads TGTGCCAGCAGTCCACGGGGCGGCGGGGGGGCGGATACGCAGTATTTT. Translation gives CASSPRGGGGADTQYF.

This chain uses TRBV6-2 or TRBV6-3 with TRBJ1-2; D is possibly TRBD1 (6 bases). With 0 bases removed from V and 5 bases from J, the gap between germline ends came to 7 bases. Germline V CDR1 and CDR2: MNHEY, SVGEGT. This CDR3 region has 13 residues. CDR3 sequence (DNA): TGTGCCAGCAGTTACTCGACAGGATATGGCTACACCTTC. The encoded protein is CASSYSTGYGYTF.

The rearrangement links TRBV21-1 to TRBJ1-1. TRBV21-1 is a documented pseudogene. There are 16 residues in the CDR3. The CDR3, as DNA: TGTGCCATTCCGGCGAACTTACCAAGGGAGGAAACTGAAGCTTTCTTT. Its protein is CAIPANLPREETEAFF.

This clone was counted only a few times. J is TRBJ1-1 and V is TRBV2; D is possibly TRBD1 (6 bases). The V gene's germline CDR1 is SNHLY and CDR2 FYNNEI. The V end lost 3 bases, the J end lost 4 bases, and 12 bases lay between the germline ends. The CDR3 covers 14 residues. The CDR3 DNA follows: TGTGCCAGCAGTGAGATACAGGGAATCACTGAAGCTTTCTTT. Translation gives CASSEIQGITEAFF. The variable domain in full, with the rest retrieved from reference TRBV2 and TRBJ1-1, is EPEVTQTPSHQVTQMGQEVILRCVPISNHLYFYWYRQILGQKVEFLVSFYNNEISEKSEIFDDQFSVERPDGSNFTLKIRSTKLEDSAMYFCASSEIQGITEAFFGQGTRLTVV.

The chain carries TRBV10-2 and TRBJ2-5, with 7 positions matching TRBD1. This CDR3 is built from 14 residues. Germline V gene sequence: CDR1 WSHSY, CDR2 SAAADI. V gave up 7 bases and J gave up 3 bases; unmatched junction bases: 8. The CDR3 nucleotides read TGCGCCAGCACCTCGACAGGGAGAGAAGAGACCCAGTACTTC. Its translation: CASTSTGREETQYF.